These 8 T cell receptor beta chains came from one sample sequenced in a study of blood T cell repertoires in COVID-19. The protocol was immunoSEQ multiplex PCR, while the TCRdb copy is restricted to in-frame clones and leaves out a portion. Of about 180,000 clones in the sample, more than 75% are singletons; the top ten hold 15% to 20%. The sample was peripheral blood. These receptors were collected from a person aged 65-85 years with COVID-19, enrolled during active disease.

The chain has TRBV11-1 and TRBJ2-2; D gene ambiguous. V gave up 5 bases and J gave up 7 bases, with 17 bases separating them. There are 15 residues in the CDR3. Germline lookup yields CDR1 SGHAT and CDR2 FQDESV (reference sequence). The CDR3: CASSHRLRGGGELFF. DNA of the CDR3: TGTGCCAGCAGCCATCGACTCCGAGGCGGCGGGGAGCTGTTTTTT.

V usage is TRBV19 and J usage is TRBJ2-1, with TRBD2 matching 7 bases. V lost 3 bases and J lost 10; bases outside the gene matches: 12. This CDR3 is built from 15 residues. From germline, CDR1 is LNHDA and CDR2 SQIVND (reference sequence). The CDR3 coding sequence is TGTGCCAGTAGTATCTGGCGGGAGTCCGCGAGGGAGCAGTTCTTC. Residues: CASSIWRESAREQFF.

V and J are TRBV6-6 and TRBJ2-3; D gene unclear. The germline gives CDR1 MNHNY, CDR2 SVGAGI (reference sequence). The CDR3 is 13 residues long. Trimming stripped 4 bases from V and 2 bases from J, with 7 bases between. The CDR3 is CASSSRHTDTQYF. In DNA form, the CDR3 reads TGTGCCAGCAGTTCGAGACACACAGATACGCAGTATTTT.

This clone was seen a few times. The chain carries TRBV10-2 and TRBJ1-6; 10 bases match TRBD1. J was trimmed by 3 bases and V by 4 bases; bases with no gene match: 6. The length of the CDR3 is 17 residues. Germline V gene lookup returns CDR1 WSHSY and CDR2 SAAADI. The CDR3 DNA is TGCGCCAGCAGTGGACAGGGGGCGGTGGACTATAATTCACCCCTCCACTTT. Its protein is CASSGQGAVDYNSPLHF.

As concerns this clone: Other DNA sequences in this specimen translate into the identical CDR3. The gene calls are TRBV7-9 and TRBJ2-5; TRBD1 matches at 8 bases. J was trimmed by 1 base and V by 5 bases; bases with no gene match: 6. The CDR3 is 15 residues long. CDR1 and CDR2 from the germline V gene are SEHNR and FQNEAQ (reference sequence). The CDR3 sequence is CASSLRTGRQETQYF. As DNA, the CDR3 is TGTGCCAGCAGCCTGAGGACAGGGCGCCAAGAGACCCAGTACTTC.

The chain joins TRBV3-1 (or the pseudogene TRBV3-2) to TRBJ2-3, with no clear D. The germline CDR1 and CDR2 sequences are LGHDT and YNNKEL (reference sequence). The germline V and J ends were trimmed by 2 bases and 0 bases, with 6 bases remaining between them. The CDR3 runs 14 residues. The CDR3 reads CASSQSVSTDTQYF. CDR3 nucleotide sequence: TGTGCCAGCAGCCAATCAGTTAGCACAGATACGCAGTATTTT.

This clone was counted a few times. CDR3 sequence (DNA): TGTGCCAGCAGTACCCCAGGGGGCACTGAAGCTTTCTTT. As protein: CASSTPGGTEAFF. The rearrangement joins TRBV6-5 to TRBJ1-1, with 7 bases that match TRBD1. Trimming cost V 5 bases and J 4 bases; bases outside gene matches: 4. The CDR3 contains 13 residues. Germline V CDR1 and CDR2: MNHEY, SVGAGI.

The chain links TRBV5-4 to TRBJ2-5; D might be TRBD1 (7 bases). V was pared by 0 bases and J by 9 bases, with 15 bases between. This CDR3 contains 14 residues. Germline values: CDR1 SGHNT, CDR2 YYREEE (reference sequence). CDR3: CASSLADREVAQYF. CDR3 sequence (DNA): TGTGCCAGCAGCTTGGCCGACAGGGAGGTGGCCCAGTACTTC. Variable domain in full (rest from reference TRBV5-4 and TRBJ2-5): ETGVTQSPTHLIKTRGQQVTLRCSSQSGHNTVSWYQQALGQGPQFIFQYYREEENGRGNFPPRFSGLQFPNYSSELNVNALELDDSALYLCASSLADREVAQYFGPGTRLLVL.